This note documents a single T cell receptor beta chain sequence. The antigen remains undetermined. Stated time point: time of PML onset. After about 16 to 60 months on natalizumab, the natalizumab-treated patients developed PML. T3 refers to blood collected at the onset of PML. V was pared by 10 bases and J by 6 bases, with 22 bases between. This CDR3 is built from 15 residues. CDR1 and CDR2 (germline): SEHNR, FQNEAQ (reference sequence). This sample is drawn from a study of multiple sclerosis patients with progressive multifocal leukoencephalopathy. The table came from immunoSEQ multiplex PCR; TCRdb's copy has only in-frame clones and leaves some out. The sample has some 31,000 clones; more than 85% are singletons. General study points: Before and during natalizumab, the clones expanded at PML already existed. In most PML patients, TRB repertoires appeared less diverse by entropy.

The gene calls are TRBV7-9 and TRBJ2-1, with a possible D match to TRBD1 (6 bases). Sequenced material: PBMCs, taken from a patient treated with natalizumab. The source of this sequence is a human donor with progressive multifocal leukoencephalopathy. CDR3 residues: CATQGGQSVVNEQFF. The CDR3 DNA reads as TGTGCCACACAGGGCGGACAGTCAGTGGTCAATGAGCAGTTCTTC.